This T cell receptor (beta chain) is drawn from a study of OX40 agonist ivuxolimab in advanced cancers. Background for the entire study: Ivuxolimab was an agonistic, fully human IgG2 monoclonal antibody directed against OX40 (CD134), a costimulatory receptor. Intravenous ivuxolimab was administered to patients every 2 weeks at six dose levels: 0.01, 0.1, 0.3, 1.5, 3 and 10 mg/kg. Of the approximately 50 dose-escalation patients, hepatocellular carcinoma was present in around 20, melanoma in around 15, renal cell carcinoma in 9 and head and neck cancer in 9. The dose-escalation cohort was around 83% male with a mean age of about 65 years, ranging from roughly 23 to 79. Patients were allowed to have had prior anti-PD-1, anti-PD-L1 or anti-CTLA-4 therapy, and about 40% of the dose-escalation patients had been treated with checkpoint inhibitors. Partial responses were achieved by three dose-escalation patients, of whom one had hepatocellular carcinoma and two had cutaneous melanoma. Peripheral TCRbeta sequencing aimed to test whether ivuxolimab altered TCR sequence diversity and caused clonal T-cell expansion. The paper covers the monotherapy dose-escalation part of the phase I ivuxolimab trial, which included N ≈ 50 patients.

What the study reported, not specific to this receptor: Partial responders in the 0.1-3.0 mg/kg groups had among the lowest normalized peripheral clonal expansion, especially among CD8+ T cells. Low levels of normalized T-cell clonal expansion were also seen in some patients who did not respond. On average, CD8+ T cells showed more expanded clones than CD4+ T cells after ivuxolimab. At doses of 0.1 to 3.0 mg/kg, clonal expansion of both CD4+ and CD8+ blood T cells was observed from baseline to week 6. Antigen specificity was not determined for the clonally expanded peripheral T cells.

The junction shows trimming of 2 bases on V and 5 bases on J, plus 4 bases between the germline ends. The CDR3 holds 12 amino acids from the cysteine to the phenylalanine. Only the CDR3 part of the read is kept: 36 bases, read in frame from the first base. Per the germline V gene, MNHEY is the CDR1 and SVGAGI is the CDR2. Patients with a history of autoimmune disease or receiving systemic immunosuppression were excluded from the trial. In every dose cohort, peripheral blood was drawn for TCR sequencing at baseline, cycle 4 day 1, and cycle 7 day 1. The samples were drawn from a first-in-human, open-label, multicenter phase I dose-escalation trial of ivuxolimab. Adults with locally advanced or metastatic head and neck squamous cell, hepatocellular, melanoma or renal cell carcinoma were enrolled in the trial. Before TCR sequencing, CD4+ and CD8+ T cells were separately sorted from peripheral blood.

Genomic DNA was isolated from the sorted cells so that the TCRbeta CDR3 region could be sequenced. The immunoSEQ Assay was used to sequence the TCRbeta CDR3 regions. TCRdb re-hosts the immuneACCESS table, in-frame sequences only. Its copies lack some clones; in the studies checked, an unresolved V gene accounts for under half of them, and the cause for the rest is not known. In this sample the table shows 90,000 to 120,000 clones, around 93% of which occur a single time. Roughly 0.66% of the sample is taken by the ten largest. In the case of this clone: The antigen it recognizes is unknown. Per-nucleotide qualities are absent, and no much larger clonotype sits a single base away.

This chain is built from TRBV6-5 and TRBJ2-1; no confident D gene assignment can be made. This specimen was CD4+ or CD8+ T cells sorted from blood, taken in a trial of the OX40 agonist ivuxolimab. This clonotype originated in an adult with an advanced solid tumor such as melanoma, head and neck, liver or kidney cancer. The DNA sequence is TGTGCCAGCAGTTACCCAAACAATGAGCAGTTCTTC. It specifies CASSYPNNEQFF.